This T cell receptor (beta chain) was captured in a study of control samples from healthy donors and cancer patients. Germline V gives CDR1 SGHNT, CDR2 YENEEA. V was clipped by 3 bases and J by 7 bases; unmatched bases: 11. The CDR3 spans 16 residues. Only in-frame clones appear in the TCRdb table, and some are missing; sequencing was by immunoSEQ multiplex PCR. The sample comprises around 130,000 clones, about 88% of which are singletons, and roughly 3.2% rests with the top ten. The J gene is TRBJ2-1, the V gene TRBV11-3, with 8 bases aligning to TRBD2. The specimen sequenced was blood. This sequence was found in a man aged 50-60 years in good health. The CDR3, as DNA: TGTGCCAGCAGCTTTGGCGGGGGGCCGCCCCAGAATGAGCAGTTCTTC. Amino acid sequence: CASSFGGGPPQNEQFF.